The 24 T cell receptor beta chains below come from one sample, sequenced in a study of blood T cells in healthy people across ages. A second PCR, run for about 7 to 11 cycles, used a sample-barcoded 5' primer plus a J-beta primer mix. TCRdb reprocessed the 5' RACE reads via MiXCR and lists one record per CDR3 protein. The data hold around 1.5 million distinct CDR3 sequences, with approximately 60% observed a single time. Sequenced input: blood. The receptors shown here come from a man in his late teens or twenties in good health.

The chain links TRBV7-9 to TRBJ2-7; D remains unclear. The CDR3 extends over 16 amino acids. The germline V gene has CDR1 SEHNR and CDR2 FQNEAQ (reference sequence). Trimming shortened V by 5 bases and J by 7 bases, and 24 bases separated the two germline ends. The CDR3 is CASSVLTELRVGEQYF. The CDR3 bases are TGTGCCAGCAGCGTCCTGACGGAGCTACGAGTGGGGGAGCAGTACTTC.

The rearrangement links TRBV20-1 to TRBJ2-5, with a weak D call TRBD2 (6 bases). Trimming stripped 6 bases from V and 2 bases from J, with 13 bases between. The CDR3 consists of 13 residues. Germline-derived CDR1 and CDR2 are DFQATT and SNEGSKA (reference sequence). The DNA of the CDR3 is TGCAGTGCCACCGGACTAACTCAAGAGACCCAGTACTTC. Residues: CSATGLTQETQYF.

This clonotype was seen a few times. The genes are TRBV6-2 or TRBV6-3 and TRBJ2-3; no definite D call. Germline assignment: CDR1 MNHEY and CDR2 SVGEGT. This CDR3 is built from 15 residues. Trimming pared 0 bases from V and 3 bases from J, leaving 10 bases between. The CDR3 spells CASSYSVARTDTQYF. The CDR3 DNA is TGTGCCAGCAGTTACTCCGTAGCACGTACAGATACGCAGTATTTT.

The chain joins TRBV12-3 or TRBV12-4 to TRBJ1-2; 7 bases align to TRBD1. The CDR3 consists of 12 residues. V lost 3 bases, J lost 6 bases, and 1 base stayed unmatched. The CDR3 sequence: CASSLTGHGYTF. Written as DNA, the CDR3 is TGTGCCAGCAGTTTGACAGGGCATGGCTACACCTTC.

CDR3 bases: TGTGCCAGCGAGGTACCTAATAAAGGTGAGCAGTTCTTC. It codes for CASEVPNKGEQFF. J is TRBJ2-1 and V is TRBV27; D not certain. V was trimmed by 8 bases and J by 9 bases, leaving 17 bases between them. The germline V gene has CDR1 MNHEY and CDR2 SMNVEV (reference sequence). This CDR3 has 13 amino acids.

The CDR3 nucleotides read TGTGCCAGCAGTTCCAGACAGCATAGCAATCAGCCCCAGCATTTT. Translation gives CASSSRQHSNQPQHF. This chain uses TRBV6-2 or TRBV6-3 with TRBJ1-5, with D perhaps TRBD1 (5 bases). Germline-derived CDR1 and CDR2 are MNHEY and SVGEGT. Trimming cost V 4 bases and J 0 bases, with 10 bases left between them. The CDR3 sequence is 15 residues long.

This clonotype was recorded a few times. The gene calls are TRBV5-1 and TRBJ2-5, with D perhaps given as TRBD1 or TRBD2 (6 bases each). Trimming left V 0 bases short and J 5 bases short, with 23 bases between. Germline V lookup: CDR1 SGHRS, CDR2 YFSETQ. The CDR3 consists of 18 residues. The CDR3 is CASSLVDSSGVRMETQYF. CDR3 DNA sequence: TGCGCCAGCAGCTTGGTGGACAGTTCGGGAGTAAGGATGGAGACCCAGTACTTC.

The chain couples TRBV20-1 to TRBJ1-2, with D uncertain. CDR3 size: 13 residues. Trimming removed 6 bases from V and 7 bases from J, with 18 bases in between. Germline assignment: CDR1 DFQATT and CDR2 SNEGSKA (reference sequence). CDR3 DNA: TGCAGTGCCATCCGAATGGACCTTGTTGGCTACACCTTC. Translating gives CSAIRMDLVGYTF.

J is TRBJ2-1 and V is TRBV14; either TRBD1 or TRBD2 may supply D (5 bases each). This CDR3 spans 12 amino acids. Per the germline V gene, CDR1 is SGHDN and CDR2 is FVKESK. Between the trimmed V and J ends, which lost 6 bases and 10 bases, there was a span of 13 bases. CDR3 in amino acids: CASRQKWGEQFF. The CDR3 DNA reads TGTGCCAGCAGACAGAAGTGGGGGGAGCAGTTCTTC.

The V and J genes are TRBV3-1 and TRBJ1-1; D is unresolved. Trimming cost V 3 bases and J 3 bases, with 11 bases left between them. The CDR3 has 14 amino acids. Germline CDR1 and CDR2: LGHDT and YNNKEL (reference sequence). CDR3 DNA sequence: TGTGCCAGCAGCCATAATCCGAGGGACACTGAAGCTTTCTTT. It codes for CASSHNPRDTEAFF.

The table lists this clonotype with a few counts. J is TRBJ1-4 and V is TRBV20-1; the match to TRBD1 covers 7 bases. V gave up 4 bases and J gave up 8 bases; unmatched junction bases: 7. CDR3 length equals 13 residues. Germline values: CDR1 DFQATT, CDR2 SNEGSKA (reference sequence). CDR3 loop: CSAIGTEGEKLFF. In DNA, the CDR3 is TGCAGTGCTATAGGGACAGAGGGCGAAAAACTGTTTTTT.

This chain links TRBV4-1 with TRBJ2-1; TRBD2 agrees at 15 bases. The V gene's germline CDR1 is MGHRA and CDR2 YSYEKL. The CDR3 is 18 residues long. J gave up 5 bases and V 4 bases, and 9 bases lay outside the gene matches. The CDR3: CASSPRTSGRAQDNEQFF. The CDR3 DNA reads TGCGCCAGCAGCCCTCGGACTAGCGGGAGGGCCCAAGACAATGAGCAGTTCTTC.

J is TRBJ2-7 and V is TRBV9; possible D gene TRBD2, 6 bases. Germline lookup yields CDR1 SGDLS and CDR2 YYNGEE. This CDR3 comprises 15 residues. Trimming pared 4 bases from V and 2 bases from J, leaving 16 bases between. In DNA, the CDR3 is TGTGCCAGCAGCACGGTGGGAGGTATAACCTACGAGCAGTACTTC. As protein: CASSTVGGITYEQYF.

This clonotype was seen a few times. V usage is TRBV3-1 and J usage is TRBJ2-3; D call uncertain. V dropped 0 bases and J dropped 2 bases, with 6 bases sitting between them. The CDR3 consists of 14 residues. Germline CDR1 LGHDT, CDR2 YNNKEL (reference sequence). The DNA of the CDR3 is TGTGCCAGCAGCCAAGATTCTCTCACAGATACGCAGTATTTT. Protein: CASSQDSLTDTQYF.

J is TRBJ2-7 and V is TRBV30, with a weak D call TRBD1 (5 bases). The CDR3 covers 13 residues. V lost 1 base, J lost 2 bases, and 9 bases lay in between. Looked up from germline, CDR1 is GTSNPN and CDR2 is SVGIG (reference sequence). CDR3 nucleotides: TGTGCCTGGAGTGAGGCAGGGACCTACGAGCAGTACTTC. This sequence encodes CAWSEAGTYEQYF.

This clonotype was detected only a few times. J is TRBJ1-2 and V is TRBV7-9; 9 bases fit TRBD1. Germline CDR1 and CDR2: SEHNR and FQNEAQ (reference sequence). CDR3 length: 16 amino acids. V lost 8 bases and J lost 4; bases outside the gene matches: 14. CDR3 in DNA: TGTGCCAGCTCACCGGGACAGGGTTTTGACGGCTATGGCTACACCTTC. It yields the protein CASSPGQGFDGYGYTF. The complete variable domain, with remaining parts taken from reference TRBV7-9 and TRBJ1-2, reads DTGVSQNPRHKITKRGQNVTFRCDPISEHNRLYWYRQTLGQGPEFLTYFQNEAQLEKSRLLSDRFSAERPKGSFSTLEIQRTEQGDSAMYLCASSPGQGFDGYGYTFGSGTRLTVV.

This clonotype appeared a few times. The V and J genes are TRBV7-2 and TRBJ2-3; D is ambiguous. This CDR3 spans 14 amino acids. CDR1 SGHTA and CDR2 FQGNSA come from the germline V gene. V was shortened by 3 bases and J by 2 bases, with 9 bases between the two germline ends. This CDR3 is CASSFQAHTDTQYF. The CDR3 region has the DNA TGTGCCAGCAGCTTCCAGGCGCACACAGATACGCAGTATTTT.

This clonotype was seen only a few times. This chain uses TRBV29-1 with TRBJ2-1; D remains unclear. The germline gives CDR1 SQVTM, CDR2 ANQGSEA. The CDR3 consists of 12 residues. V shed 7 bases and J shed 6 bases, with 13 bases lying between them. CDR3 residues: CSAATVSNEQFF. In DNA, the CDR3 is TGCAGCGCTGCAACGGTCAGCAATGAGCAGTTCTTC.

The J gene is TRBJ2-5, the V gene TRBV11-2; 10 nucleotides align to TRBD1. CDR3 length equals 14 residues. Trimming at V came to 6 bases and at J to 5 bases, leaving 6 bases not matched to a gene. Per germline, CDR1 SGHAT and CDR2 FQNNGV. The CDR3 nucleotides read TGTGCCAGCAGACCGGGACAGGGGCTGGAGACCCAGTACTTC. It yields the protein CASRPGQGLETQYF.

For this clonotype: One end of the junction is discordant with germline, which a read error may explain. The chain carries TRBV4-2 and TRBJ1-2, with TRBD1 as a possible D gene (5 bases). This CDR3 is 17 amino acids long. Germline CDR1 and CDR2: LGHNA and YNFKEQ. The CDR3 spells CASNQAGSTGPWYGYTF. The CDR3 bases are TGTGCCAGCAACCAAGCCGGGAGCACGGGGCCTTGGTATGGCTACACCTTC.

V gene TRBV29-1 combines with J gene TRBJ1-2; D remains ambiguous. The CDR3 runs 13 residues. The germline V gene encodes CDR1 SQVTM and CDR2 ANQGSEA. The V end was cut by 4 bases, the J end by 0 bases, with 9 bases between. The CDR3 here is CSVAPASNYGYTF. The DNA for the CDR3 is TGCAGCGTTGCGCCGGCCTCTAACTATGGCTACACCTTC.

This clonotype was seen a single time. The J gene is TRBJ1-2, the V gene TRBV18, with D possibly TRBD1 on 5 matching bases. The germline V and J ends were trimmed by 3 bases and 9 bases, with 26 bases remaining between them. This CDR3 has 17 amino acids. Germline CDR1 and CDR2: KGHSH and LQKENI. CDR3 sequence: CASSPVVGAGTDSRYTF. In DNA form, the CDR3 reads TGTGCCAGCTCACCGGTGGTTGGGGCCGGAACAGATTCTCGCTACACCTTC.

The V and J genes are TRBV4-1 and TRBJ2-5; D is ambiguous. CDR1 is MGHRA and CDR2 is YSYEKL in the germline V gene. This CDR3 is 13 amino acids long. Trimming removed 1 base from V and 2 bases from J, with 5 bases in between. In DNA form, the CDR3 reads TGCGCCAGCAGCCAAGTCGCGCAAGAGACCCAGTACTTC. Its protein is CASSQVAQETQYF.

The CDR3 nucleotides are TGCGCCAGCAGCCAAGCTGGCTTTCTTGAGTCAGCAGGACCCACATCCACTGAAGCTTTCTTT. It codes for CASSQAGFLESAGPTSTEAFF. V gene TRBV4-1 combines with J gene TRBJ1-1, with unresolved D. The CDR3 loop spans 21 amino acids. Per germline, CDR1 MGHRA and CDR2 YSYEKL. V was shortened by 1 base and J by 4 bases, with 31 bases between the two germline ends.